Each of the 8 T cell receptor beta chains below was sequenced from the same sample in a study of T cell responses to AZD1222 COVID-19 vaccine. This table comes from immunoSEQ multiplex PCR, and its TCRdb copy is limited to in-frame clones, with some not included. There are some 180,000 clones in the sample; approximately 92% occur only once, and around 0.98% lies in the top ten. The source material was peripheral blood, sampled 28 days after the second dose of the MenACWY control vaccine. The receptors derive from an adult who received the MenACWY meningococcal vaccine as a control.

This chain uses TRBV19 with TRBJ1-1; D gene ambiguous. CDR3 size: 13 residues. CDR1 is LNHDA, CDR2 SQIVND, per germline (reference sequence). V gave up 5 bases and J gave up 8 bases, with 15 bases separating them. The CDR3 coding sequence is TGTGCCAGTAGTCCGCGGGAGGCCGTGGAAGCTTTCTTT. Translation: CASSPREAVEAFF.

The gene calls are TRBV28 and TRBJ2-7, with 8 nucleotides matching TRBD1. This CDR3 comprises 13 residues. Germline V gene lookup returns CDR1 MDHEN and CDR2 SYDVKM. With 6 bases clipped from V and 6 bases from J, the junction kept 7 bases outside the gene matches. CDR3: CASRIGQGGEQYF. As DNA, the CDR3 is TGTGCCAGCAGAATAGGACAGGGTGGCGAGCAGTACTTC.

The chain carries TRBV6-2 or TRBV6-3 and TRBJ1-6; no clear D gene. Per germline, CDR1 MNHEY and CDR2 SVGEGT. The CDR3 runs 15 residues. Between the trimmed V and J ends, which lost 6 bases and 5 bases, there was a span of 14 bases. CDR3 sequence: CASSRTRNNNSPLHF. For the CDR3, the DNA is TGTGCCAGCAGCCGAACCCGTAACAATAATTCACCCCTCCACTTT.

With regard to this clone: This sample includes further DNA sequences coding for the same CDR3. As DNA, the CDR3 is TGTGCCAGCAGCCTAGGGACAGGGGGGTATGGCTACACCTTC. Amino acid sequence: CASSLGTGGYGYTF. V gene TRBV7-8 combines with J gene TRBJ1-2, with 11 bases fitting TRBD1. Germline V gene sequence: CDR1 SGHVS, CDR2 FQNEAQ. This CDR3 region has 14 residues. The junction had 4 bases not matched to a gene; V was cut back by 5 bases and J by 5 bases.

This chain links TRBV11-3 with TRBJ1-2, with 7 bases matching TRBD1. Looked up from germline, CDR1 is SGHNT and CDR2 is YENEEA. The J segment lost 5 bases and the V segment lost 0 bases, leaving 6 bases of the junction unmatched. The CDR3 loop spans 15 amino acids. The chain's CDR3 is CASSLDPGTEYGYTF. The CDR3, as DNA: TGTGCCAGCAGCTTAGATCCAGGGACAGAGTATGGCTACACCTTC. Full variable domain (outside the CDR3, taken from reference TRBV11-3 and TRBJ1-2): EAGVVQSPRYKIIEKKQPVAFWCNPISGHNTLYWYLQNLGQGPELLIRYENEEAVDDSQLPKDRFSAERLKGVDSTLKIQPAELGDSAVYLCASSLDPGTEYGYTFGSGTRLTVV.

The chain couples TRBV11-3 to TRBJ1-2; D unresolved. Trimming shortened V by 7 bases and J by 4 bases, and 16 bases separated the two germline ends. The CDR3 is made up of 14 amino acids. The germline gives CDR1 SGHNT, CDR2 YENEEA. CDR3 sequence (DNA): TGTGCCAGCACAGTAAGGTTGCACGGCTATGGCTACACCTTC. Its protein is CASTVRLHGYGYTF. Supplemented by reference TRBV11-3 and TRBJ1-2, the full variable domain reads EAGVVQSPRYKIIEKKQPVAFWCNPISGHNTLYWYLQNLGQGPELLIRYENEEAVDDSQLPKDRFSAERLKGVDSTLKIQPAELGDSAVYLCASTVRLHGYGYTFGSGTRLTVV.

The rearrangement links TRBV15 to TRBJ1-1, with D unclear. V lost 1 base to trimming and J lost 1 base, with 7 bases between them. The CDR3 runs to 14 residues. The germline V gene encodes CDR1 LNHNV and CDR2 YYDKDF (reference sequence). CDR3 DNA: TGTGCCACCAGCAGAGGCCGCCCGAACACTGAAGCTTTCTTT. This gives the protein CATSRGRPNTEAFF.

With respect to this clone: In the same sample, other DNA sequences code for this CDR3. This chain joins TRBV28 and TRBJ1-2, with TRBD1 matching over 8 bases. V lost 2 bases and J lost 4; bases outside the gene matches: 0. Per the germline V gene, CDR1 is MDHEN and CDR2 is SYDVKM. This CDR3 is 13 amino acids long. In DNA, the CDR3 is TGTGCCAGCAGTTTACAGGGGGCCTATGGCTACACCTTC. This translates into CASSLQGAYGYTF.